This T cell receptor (beta chain) comes out of a study of blood T cell repertoires in COVID-19. TCRdb's copy holds only in-frame clones and misses some; the assay was immunoSEQ multiplex PCR. The sample carries about 410,000 clones, 86% recorded once. This clone was counted once. The CDR3 consists of 13 residues. V lost 0 bases and J lost 7, with 10 bases in between. CDR1 is LGHDT, CDR2 YNNKEL, per germline (reference sequence). The sequenced material came from peripheral blood. The chain is built from TRBV3-1 (or the pseudogene TRBV3-2) and TRBJ2-7; D uncertain. The receptor's source is a woman aged 25 to 39 with active or convalescent COVID-19. The CDR3 is CASSQDPTTEQYF. In DNA form, the CDR3 reads TGTGCCAGCAGCCAAGACCCTACTACGGAGCAGTACTTC.